The next 26 T cell receptor beta chains were all read from a single sample in a study of cytomegalovirus exposure and HLA in healthy donors. PCR employed 60 Vbeta and 13 Jbeta primers. Data came from immunoSEQ multiplex PCR; TCRdb stores just in-frame clones and leaves some out. The sample includes some 170,000 clones, roughly 70% of them seen just once. Sequenced: PBMCs. Receptors originate from a male donor in good health and CMV-seronegative.

V and J are TRBV18 and TRBJ1-5; D uncertain. The germline V and J ends were trimmed by 1 base and 10 bases, with 11 bases remaining between them. Germline assignment: CDR1 KGHSH and CDR2 LQKENI. CDR3 length: 13 residues. The CDR3 nucleotides read TGTGCCAGCTCACCACGAGCGGAGATCCCCCAGCATTTT. The encoded protein is CASSPRAEIPQHF.

This rearrangement joins TRBV6-6 to TRBJ1-6; D is unclear. The CDR3 consists of 14 residues. The V and J ends lost 7 bases and 10 bases respectively, with 17 bases between them. Germline V lookup: CDR1 MNHNY, CDR2 SVGAGI (reference sequence). DNA of the CDR3: TGTGCCAGCAAGGAGGCCCCTTGGGGATCACCCCTCCACTTT. It is translated as CASKEAPWGSPLHF.

The count of this clone is one. V usage is TRBV5-1 and J usage is TRBJ1-2, with TRBD1 matching over 7 bases. The CDR3 has 14 residues. Germline V lookup: CDR1 SGHRS, CDR2 YFSETQ. V shed 4 bases, J shed 7 bases, and the junction held 10 bases outside the gene matches. The CDR3 nucleotides read TGCGCCAGCAGCAGGGAACAGGGGAGTAGTGGCTACACCTTC. This gives the protein CASSREQGSSGYTF.

J is TRBJ2-7 and V is TRBV4-1; D uncertain. V gave up 4 bases and J gave up 2 bases, with 9 bases separating them. Germline V gene sequence: CDR1 MGHRA, CDR2 YSYEKL. The CDR3 is 13 residues long. The CDR3 here is CASSPTEAYEQYF. The CDR3 coding sequence is TGCGCCAGCAGCCCGACTGAGGCCTACGAGCAGTACTTC.

CDR3 loop: CASRSGRWGTGELFF. The CDR3 bases are TGTGCCAGCAGATCAGGGCGGTGGGGCACCGGGGAGCTGTTTTTT. This chain links TRBV28 with TRBJ2-2; D is perhaps TRBD1 (5 bases). Per the germline V gene, CDR1 is MDHEN and CDR2 is SYDVKM. The CDR3 covers 15 residues. V gave up 6 bases and J gave up 4 bases, with 15 bases separating them.

This clone was recorded a few times. The V call is TRBV28, the J call TRBJ1-3; D gene ambiguous. Germline CDR1 reads MDHEN; CDR2 reads SYDVKM. The CDR3 spans 11 residues. V dropped 6 bases and J dropped 8 bases, with 8 bases sitting between them. In nucleotides, the CDR3 is TGTGCCAGCAGCCCGCGGGACACCATATATTTT. Translating it yields CASSPRDTIYF.

This chain connects TRBV30 to TRBJ1-1; D unresolved. The CDR3 is made up of 11 amino acids. CDR1 is GTSNPN and CDR2 is SVGIG in the germline V gene (reference sequence). V gave up 4 bases and J gave up 3 bases, with 6 bases separating them. CDR3 loop: CAWTGYTEAFF. Here the CDR3 DNA reads TGTGCCTGGACGGGTTACACTGAAGCTTTCTTT.

This rearrangement joins TRBV28 to TRBJ1-4; no reliable D call. Trimming cost V 1 base and J 0 bases, with 9 bases left between them. Looked up from germline, CDR1 is MDHEN and CDR2 is SYDVKM. CDR3 size: 16 residues. CDR3 protein: CASSLSPFATNEKLFF. For the CDR3, the DNA is TGTGCCAGCAGTTTATCCCCCTTTGCAACTAATGAAAAACTGTTTTTT.

The V and J genes are TRBV30 and TRBJ1-5; TRBD1 agrees at 8 bases. This CDR3 contains 13 residues. The V segment lost 4 bases and the J segment 6 bases; nucleotides outside the gene matches: 5. Per the germline V gene, CDR1 is GTSNPN and CDR2 is SVGIG (reference sequence). The CDR3 sequence: CAWNRQGSQPQHF. The CDR3 DNA is TGTGCCTGGAACCGACAGGGGAGTCAGCCCCAGCATTTT.

J is TRBJ1-5 and V is TRBV15; no definite D call. CDR1 LNHNV and CDR2 YYDKDF come from the germline V gene (reference sequence). Trimming pared 5 bases from V and 2 bases from J, leaving 10 bases between. The CDR3 runs to 14 residues. In DNA, the CDR3 is TGTGCCACCAGCTTTCTTCGCGGCAATCAGCCCCAGCATTTT. As protein: CATSFLRGNQPQHF.

V and J are TRBV4-1 and TRBJ1-1; D call uncertain. CDR1 is MGHRA, CDR2 YSYEKL, per germline. Trimming left V 1 base short and J 11 bases short, with 26 bases between. This CDR3 contains 17 residues. This CDR3 reads CASSQVLQTRGGVGAFF. CDR3 bases: TGCGCCAGCAGCCAAGTACTCCAGACCAGAGGAGGAGTAGGTGCTTTCTTT.

The genes are TRBV7-2 and TRBJ2-5; 9 bases align to TRBD1. The CDR3 has 14 amino acids. The V gene end was trimmed by 7 bases and the J gene end by 7 bases; junction bases not matched to a gene: 10. CDR1 is SGHTA, CDR2 FQGNSA, per germline. CDR3 residues: CASTQVGTGMTQYF. The CDR3 region has the DNA TGTGCCAGCACCCAGGTGGGGACAGGGATGACCCAGTACTTC.

CDR3 in DNA: TGTGCCAGCAGCGACCAGGGACAGGGAACCTATGGCTACACCTTC. This codes for CASSDQGQGTYGYTF. J is TRBJ1-2 and V is TRBV6-5; 9 bases match TRBD1. The CDR3 spans 15 residues. V dropped 6 bases and J dropped 4; count of bases not matched to a gene: 9. Germline CDR1 MNHEY, CDR2 SVGAGI.

This sequence joins TRBV19 and TRBJ2-7, with 14 positions matching TRBD2. The trim removed 5 bases at V and 3 bases at J, leaving 3 bases unmatched. This CDR3 has 15 residues. CDR1 is LNHDA, CDR2 SQIVND, per germline (reference sequence). DNA for the CDR3: TGTGCCAGTAGTCCGGGACTAGCGGGAGACTACGAGCAGTACTTC. Encoded protein: CASSPGLAGDYEQYF.

V gene TRBV28 combines with J gene TRBJ1-1, with D tentatively TRBD1 (5 bases). Germline V gene sequence: CDR1 MDHEN, CDR2 SYDVKM. The CDR3 length is 13 residues. With 5 bases removed from V and 1 base from J, the gap between germline ends came to 8 bases. The CDR3 is CASSDTGNTEAFF. DNA of the CDR3: TGTGCCAGCAGTGACACAGGGAACACTGAAGCTTTCTTT.

The chain joins TRBV28 to TRBJ1-2, with 9 bases lining up with TRBD1. Looked up from germline, CDR1 is MDHEN and CDR2 is SYDVKM. Trimming cost V 7 bases and J 2 bases; bases outside gene matches: 11. This CDR3 spans 16 amino acids. This chain's CDR3 is CASTSPGQGSNYGYTF. In nucleotides, the CDR3 is TGTGCCAGCACTTCCCCGGGACAGGGTTCGAACTATGGCTACACCTTC.

The chain employs TRBV6-5 and TRBJ1-1, with D uncertain. CDR1 and CDR2 from the germline V gene are MNHEY and SVGAGI. The CDR3 spans 14 residues. The V end lost 7 bases, the J end lost 2 bases, and 14 bases lay between the germline ends. CDR3: CASIRSDTNTEAFF. The CDR3 DNA reads TGTGCCAGCATCAGAAGCGATACCAACACTGAAGCTTTCTTT.

This clone showed up just a few times. The chain has TRBV28 and TRBJ1-5; D remains ambiguous. The CDR3 runs to 14 residues. Germline V gene lookup returns CDR1 MDHEN and CDR2 SYDVKM. Between the trimmed V and J ends, which lost 6 bases and 4 bases, there was a span of 13 bases. The CDR3 here is CASSREGTNQPQHF. The CDR3 DNA reads as TGTGCCAGCAGCCGTGAGGGAACGAATCAGCCCCAGCATTTT.

The chain is built from TRBV7-9 and TRBJ1-5; 7 bases are a match to TRBD1. Germline values: CDR1 SEHNR, CDR2 FQNEAQ (reference sequence). The CDR3 is 15 amino acids. V lost 3 bases to trimming and J lost 0 bases; unmatched junction nucleotides: 2. In DNA form, the CDR3 reads TGTGCCAGCAGCTTGGACAGGTATAGCAATCAGCCCCAGCATTTT. It yields the protein CASSLDRYSNQPQHF.

The V gene is TRBV6-5, the J gene TRBJ2-7; 7 nucleotides align to TRBD1. V was pared by 7 bases and J by 5 bases, with 8 bases of the junction left unmatched. The CDR3 is made up of 13 amino acids. Germline V gene data show CDR1 as MNHEY and CDR2 as SVGAGI. CDR3 bases: TGTGCCAGCATCGACAGGGAAAGGGACGAGCAGTACTTC. The encoded protein is CASIDRERDEQYF.

The rearrangement links TRBV11-3 to TRBJ2-1; 11 nucleotides align to TRBD2. The ends lost 5 bases at V and 5 bases at J; junction bases unmatched: 5. This CDR3 spans 15 amino acids. Germline loops: CDR1 SGHNT, CDR2 YENEEA. The DNA of the CDR3 is TGTGCCAGCAGCCCGTTAGCGGGAGGGAACAATGAGCAGTTCTTC. Its translation: CASSPLAGGNNEQFF.

The V and J genes are TRBV7-9 and TRBJ1-5; D unresolved. Trimming removed 8 bases from V and 6 bases from J, with 17 bases in between. Per the germline V gene, CDR1 is SEHNR and CDR2 is FQNEAQ (reference sequence). This CDR3 region has 14 residues. The CDR3 loop reads CASAIVLFSQPQHF. CDR3 sequence (DNA): TGTGCCAGCGCTATAGTCCTTTTTTCTCAGCCCCAGCATTTT.

J is TRBJ2-1 and V is TRBV7-7; 9 nucleotides match TRBD2. CDR3 length: 15 residues. Looked up from germline, CDR1 is SSHAT and CDR2 is FNYEAQ (reference sequence). J was trimmed by 1 base and V by 5 bases; bases with no gene match: 3. DNA of the CDR3: TGTGCCAGCAGCCCAACTAGCGGGTCCTACAATGAGCAGTTCTTC. Its translation is CASSPTSGSYNEQFF.

This clone was seen just once. The chain joins TRBV9 to TRBJ2-5, with D uncertain. Trimming pared 4 bases from V and 2 bases from J, leaving 3 bases between. The CDR3 spans 11 residues. Germline CDR1 is SGDLS and CDR2 is YYNGEE. CDR3 loop: CASSYQETQYF. CDR3 sequence (DNA): TGTGCCAGCAGCTATCAAGAGACCCAGTACTTC.

The chain recombines TRBV18 with TRBJ2-7; TRBD1 matches 8 bases. Per the germline V gene, CDR1 is KGHSH and CDR2 is LQKENI. After removal of 3 bases from V and 2 bases from J, the junction contained 6 bases not matched to a gene. The CDR3 covers 15 residues. CDR3 bases: TGTGCCAGCTCACCCGGGACAGGAGTGACCTACGAGCAGTACTTC. As protein: CASSPGTGVTYEQYF.

This clone was observed once. The chain carries TRBV9 and TRBJ1-5; TRBD1 agrees at 8 bases. After removal of 3 bases from V and 9 bases from J, the junction contained 5 bases not matched to a gene. There are 13 residues in the CDR3. Per the germline V gene, CDR1 is SGDLS and CDR2 is YYNGEE. For the CDR3, the DNA is TGTGCCAGCAGCGCTTCACAGGGGGGGCCCCAGCATTTT. It encodes CASSASQGGPQHF.